Sequencing of this T cell receptor (beta chain) was carried out in a study of blood T cell repertoires in COVID-19. Study information: The origin of the acute and convalescent COVID-19 samples was the United States, Italy and Spain. T cells, B-cell-depleted T cells, or PBMCs supplied cDNA or gDNA.

The authors' processing: Reference gene primer amplification yielded estimated nucleated cell counts. Clones were sequenced by immunoSEQ multiplex PCR, and TCRdb holds only the in-frame ones, with some missing. V and J calls and clone size follow that table, whereas D and trimming were derived from the DNA. This table holds 300,000 to 350,000 clones, 86% found once. The V end lost 2 bases, the J end lost 2 bases, and 2 bases lay between the germline ends. This CDR3 region has 13 residues. Germline V lookup: CDR1 SGHNT, CDR2 YYREEE (reference sequence). Participant reports of clinical history set cohort assignment.

The sample taken for sequencing was PBMCs or T cells enriched from blood (not recorded which). The chain is built from TRBV5-4 and TRBJ2-6; D ambiguous. The sequence came from a woman aged 40 to 50 with acute COVID-19. CDR3 nucleotide sequence: TGTGCCAGCAGCTTTACTGGGGCCAACGTCCTGACTTTC. Amino acids: CASSFTGANVLTF.